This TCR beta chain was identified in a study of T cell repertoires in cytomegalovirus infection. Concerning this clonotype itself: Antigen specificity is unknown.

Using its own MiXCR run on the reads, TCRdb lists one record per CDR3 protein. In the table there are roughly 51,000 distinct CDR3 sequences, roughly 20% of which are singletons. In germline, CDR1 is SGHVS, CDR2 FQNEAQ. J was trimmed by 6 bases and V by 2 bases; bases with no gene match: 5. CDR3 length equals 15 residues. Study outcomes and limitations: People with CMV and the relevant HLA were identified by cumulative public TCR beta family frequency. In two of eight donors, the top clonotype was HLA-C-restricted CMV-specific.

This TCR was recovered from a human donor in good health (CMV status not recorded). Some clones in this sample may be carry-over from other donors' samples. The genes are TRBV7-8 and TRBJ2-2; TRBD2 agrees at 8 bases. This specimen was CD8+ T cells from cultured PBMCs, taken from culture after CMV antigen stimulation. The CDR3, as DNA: TGTGCCAGCAGCTTACCCGGGGGGGCCCCCGGGGAGCTGTTTTTT. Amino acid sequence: CASSLPGGAPGELFF.